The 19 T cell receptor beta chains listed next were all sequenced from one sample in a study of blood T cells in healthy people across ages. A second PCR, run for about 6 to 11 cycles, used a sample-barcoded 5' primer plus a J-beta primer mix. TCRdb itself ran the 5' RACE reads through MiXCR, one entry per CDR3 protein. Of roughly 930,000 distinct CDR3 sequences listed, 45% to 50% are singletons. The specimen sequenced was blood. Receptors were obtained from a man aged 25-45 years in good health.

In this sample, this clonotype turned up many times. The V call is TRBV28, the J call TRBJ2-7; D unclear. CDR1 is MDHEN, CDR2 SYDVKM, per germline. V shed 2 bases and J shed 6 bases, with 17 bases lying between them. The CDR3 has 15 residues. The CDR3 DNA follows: TGTGCCAGCAGTTTAGGTCCTATAGATCGCTCCGAGCAGTACTTC. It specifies CASSLGPIDRSEQYF.

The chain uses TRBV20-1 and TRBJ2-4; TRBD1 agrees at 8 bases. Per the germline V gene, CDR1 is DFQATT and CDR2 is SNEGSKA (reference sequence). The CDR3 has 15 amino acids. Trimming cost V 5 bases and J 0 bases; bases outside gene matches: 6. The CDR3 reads CSAPRDRGAKNIQYF. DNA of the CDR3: TGCAGTGCTCCCCGAGACAGGGGAGCCAAAAACATTCAGTACTTC.

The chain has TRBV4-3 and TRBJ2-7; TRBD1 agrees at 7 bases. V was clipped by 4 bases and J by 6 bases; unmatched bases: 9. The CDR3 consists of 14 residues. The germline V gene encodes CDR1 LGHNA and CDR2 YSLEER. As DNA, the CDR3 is TGCGCCAGCAGCCCCCGGGACAGTATAATCGAGCAGTACTTC. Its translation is CASSPRDSIIEQYF.

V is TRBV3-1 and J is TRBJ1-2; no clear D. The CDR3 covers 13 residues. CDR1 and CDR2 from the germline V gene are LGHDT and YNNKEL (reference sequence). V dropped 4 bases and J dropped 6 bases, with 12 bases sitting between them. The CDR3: CASSPRGGNGYTF. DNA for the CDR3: TGTGCCAGCAGCCCACGAGGAGGTAATGGCTACACCTTC. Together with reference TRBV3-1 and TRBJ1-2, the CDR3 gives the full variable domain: DTAVSQTPKYLVTQMGNDKSIKCEQNLGHDTMYWYKQDSKKFLKIMFSYNNKELIINETVPNRFSPKSPDKAHLNLHINSLELGDSAVYFCASSPRGGNGYTFGSGTRLTVV.

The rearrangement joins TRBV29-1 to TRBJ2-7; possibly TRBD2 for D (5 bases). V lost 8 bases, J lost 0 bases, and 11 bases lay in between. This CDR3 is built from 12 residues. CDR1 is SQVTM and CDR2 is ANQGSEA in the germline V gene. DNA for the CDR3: TGCAGCTCGACTACGAGCTCCTACGAGCAGTACTTC. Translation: CSSTTSSYEQYF.

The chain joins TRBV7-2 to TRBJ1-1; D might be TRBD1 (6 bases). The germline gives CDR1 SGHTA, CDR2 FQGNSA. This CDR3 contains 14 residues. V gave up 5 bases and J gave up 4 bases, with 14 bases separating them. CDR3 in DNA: TGTGCCAGCAGCCCTCAGGGGCTTGGCACTGAAGCTTTCTTT. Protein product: CASSPQGLGTEAFF. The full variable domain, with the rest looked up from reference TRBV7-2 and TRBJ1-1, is GAGVSQSPSNKVTEKGKDVELRCDPISGHTALYWYRQSLGQGLEFLIYFQGNSAPDKSGLPSDRFSAERTGGSVSTLTIQRTQQEDSAVYLCASSPQGLGTEAFFGQGTRLTVV.

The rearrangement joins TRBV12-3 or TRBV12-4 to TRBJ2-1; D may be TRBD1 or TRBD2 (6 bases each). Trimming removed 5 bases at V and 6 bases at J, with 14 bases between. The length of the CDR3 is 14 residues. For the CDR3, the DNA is TGTGCCAGCAGTCCGGGGGACACCGCCAATGAGCAGTTCTTC. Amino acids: CASSPGDTANEQFF.

The CDR3 reads CSVRVDEQYF. CDR3 nucleotides: TGCAGCGTGAGGGTGGATGAGCAGTACTTC. The V gene is TRBV29-1, the J gene TRBJ2-4, with D possibly TRBD2 on 5 matching bases. The CDR3 has 10 amino acids. Trimming pared 6 bases from V and 13 bases from J, leaving 13 bases between. The germline V gene encodes CDR1 SQVTM and CDR2 ANQGSEA. Variable domain in full (rest from reference TRBV29-1 and TRBJ2-4): SAVISQKPSRDICQRGTSLTIQCQVDSQVTMMFWYRQQPGQSLTLIATANQGSEATYESGFVIDKFPISRPNLTFSTLTVSNMSPEDSSIYLCSVRVDEQYFGAGTRLSVL.

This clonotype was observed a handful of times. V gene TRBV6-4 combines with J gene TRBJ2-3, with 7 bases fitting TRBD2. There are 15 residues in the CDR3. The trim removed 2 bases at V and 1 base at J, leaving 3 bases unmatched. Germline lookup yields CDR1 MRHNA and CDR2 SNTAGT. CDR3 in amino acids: CASSDGGVGTDTQYF. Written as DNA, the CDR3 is TGTGCCAGCAGTGACGGGGGGGTCGGCACAGATACGCAGTATTTT.

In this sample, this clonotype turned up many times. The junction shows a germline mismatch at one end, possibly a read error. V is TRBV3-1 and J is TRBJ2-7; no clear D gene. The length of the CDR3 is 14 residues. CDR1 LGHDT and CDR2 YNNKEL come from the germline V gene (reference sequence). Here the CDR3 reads CASSQEAGSYEQYF. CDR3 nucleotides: TGCGCCAGCAGCCAAGAGGCCGGCTCCTACGAGCAGTACTTC.

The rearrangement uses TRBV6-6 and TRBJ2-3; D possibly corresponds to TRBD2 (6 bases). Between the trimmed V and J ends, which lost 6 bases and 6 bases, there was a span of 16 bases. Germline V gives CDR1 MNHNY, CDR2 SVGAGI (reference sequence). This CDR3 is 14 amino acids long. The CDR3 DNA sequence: TGTGCCAGCAGCTTCGCCGGGGGTTGGGATACGCAGTATTTT. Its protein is CASSFAGGWDTQYF.

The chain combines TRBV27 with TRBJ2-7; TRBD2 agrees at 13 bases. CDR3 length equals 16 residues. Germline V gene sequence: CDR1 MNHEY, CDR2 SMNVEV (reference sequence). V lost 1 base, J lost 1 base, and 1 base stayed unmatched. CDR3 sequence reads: CASSLLTSGGSYEQYF. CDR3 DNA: TGTGCCAGCAGTTTATTGACTAGCGGGGGGTCCTACGAGCAGTACTTC.

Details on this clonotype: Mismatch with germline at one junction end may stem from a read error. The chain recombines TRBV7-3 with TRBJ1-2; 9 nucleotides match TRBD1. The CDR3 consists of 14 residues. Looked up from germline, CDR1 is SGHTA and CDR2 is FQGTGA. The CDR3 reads CARSQGQGVGGYTF. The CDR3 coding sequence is TGTGCCCGCAGCCAGGGACAGGGTGTAGGTGGCTACACCTTC.

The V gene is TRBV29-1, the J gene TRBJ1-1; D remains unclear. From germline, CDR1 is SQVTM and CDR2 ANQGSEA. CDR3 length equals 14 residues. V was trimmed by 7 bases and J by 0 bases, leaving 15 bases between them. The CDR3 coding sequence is TGCAGCGCCGCGGGCAGAGGCATGAACACTGAAGCTTTCTTT. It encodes CSAAGRGMNTEAFF.

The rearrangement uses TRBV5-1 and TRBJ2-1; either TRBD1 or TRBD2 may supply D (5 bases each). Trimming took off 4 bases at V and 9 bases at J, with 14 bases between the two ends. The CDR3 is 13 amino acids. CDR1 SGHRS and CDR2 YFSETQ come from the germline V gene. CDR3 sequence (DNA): TGCGCCAGCAGCGTGTTCGAGGGGTTTGAGCAGTTCTTC. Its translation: CASSVFEGFEQFF.

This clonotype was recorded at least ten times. CDR3 bases: TGCAGTGCTAGAGTTCGGACTAGCGGGGGGGGCAATGAGCAGTTCTTC. Translating it yields CSARVRTSGGGNEQFF. The V call is TRBV20-1, the J call TRBJ2-1; 15 bases map to TRBD2. Germline CDR1 reads DFQATT; CDR2 reads SNEGSKA (reference sequence). The CDR3 is 16 amino acids. V was pared by 1 base and J by 6 bases, with 4 bases of the junction left unmatched.

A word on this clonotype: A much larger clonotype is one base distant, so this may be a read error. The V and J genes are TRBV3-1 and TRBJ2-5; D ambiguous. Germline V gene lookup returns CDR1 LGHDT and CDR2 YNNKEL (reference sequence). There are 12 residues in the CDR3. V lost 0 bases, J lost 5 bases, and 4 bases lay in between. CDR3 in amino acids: CASSQDVETQYF. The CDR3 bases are TGTGCCAGCAGCCAAGATGTCGAGACCCAGTACTTC.

The chain's CDR3 is CASSQNGGTQYF. DNA for the CDR3: TGTGCCAGCAGCCAAAATGGTGGTACGCAGTATTTT. The chain employs TRBV7-9 and TRBJ2-3, with D unclear. With 5 bases removed from V and 8 bases from J, the gap between germline ends came to 11 bases. This CDR3 has 12 residues. CDR1 and CDR2 (germline): SEHNR, FQNEAQ (reference sequence).

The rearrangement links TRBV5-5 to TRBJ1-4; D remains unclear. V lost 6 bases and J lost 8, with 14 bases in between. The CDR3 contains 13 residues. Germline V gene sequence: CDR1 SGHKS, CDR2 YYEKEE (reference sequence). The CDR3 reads CASTIYPGEKLFF. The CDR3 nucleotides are TGTGCCAGCACCATCTATCCGGGAGAAAAACTGTTTTTT.